This is a list of T cell receptor beta chains from one sample in a study of blood T cell repertoires in COVID-19. Method: immunoSEQ multiplex PCR; TCRdb's copy keeps in-frame clones and lacks some. The sample consists of a few hundred thousand clones, approximately 90% of them appearing once. Sequenced input: PBMCs or T cells enriched from blood (not recorded which). All receptors come from a human donor in a cohort exposed to, infected with or recovered from COVID-19 (not recorded which). The donor label of this sample is uncertain. CDR3s include the opening cysteine and the closing phenylalanine or tryptophan. A D gene is named only where the DNA matches it firmly. The size entry is marked missing in some rows and otherwise reads once, few, many or a size class.

TRBV3-1/TRBV3-2,TRBD1,-,TRBJ2-5,TGTGCCAGCAGCTTTAGGACAGGGGGCAGGGAGACCCAGTACTTC,CASSFRTGGRETQYF
TRBV10-2,-,-,TRBJ2-5,TGCGCCAGCAGCCTGCAAGAGACCCAGTACTTC,CASSLQETQYF
TRBV5-6,TRBD1,-,TRBJ1-2,TGTGCCAGCAGCGTTGACAGGGCGGATGGCTACACCTTC,CASSVDRADGYTF
TRBV18,-,-,TRBJ1-1,TGTGCCAGCTCCCACCGGGTCCCTAACACTGAAGCTTTCTTT,CASSHRVPNTEAFF
TRBV28,TRBD2,-,TRBJ2-5,TGTGCCAGCAGTTTACCCCCCGGGGCGGGGGGGGAGGAGACCCAGTACTTC,CASSLPPGAGGEETQYF
TRBV6-6,TRBD1,-,TRBJ1-6,TGTGCCAGCAGTCAGACAGGGTTAGGTAATTCACCCCTCCACTTT,CASSQTGLGNSPLHF
TRBV5-1,TRBD2,-,TRBJ2-1,TGCGCCAGCAGCTTGGCCGCGCTAGCGGGGGACGGTGAGCAGTTCTTC,CASSLAALAGDGEQFF
TRBV7-9,-,-,TRBJ1-2,TGTGCCAGCAGCTTAGACGGAGGTGGAAGCTATGGCTACACCTTC,CASSLDGGGSYGYTF
TRBV6-4,TRBD1,-,TRBJ2-7,TGTGCCAGCAGGAGGGGGACAGGGTCCCACGAGCAGTACTTC,CASRRGTGSHEQYF
TRBV29-1,-,few,TRBJ1-1,TGCAGCGTTGATCGGGTAGCATCTCGACTGAAAAAAGCTGGAGCTTTCTTT,CSVDRVASRLKKAGAFF
TRBV6-5,TRBD2,-,TRBJ2-1,TGTGCCAGCACCTGGACTAGCGGGGGCAATGAGCAGTTCTTC,CASTWTSGGNEQFF
TRBV6-1,TRBD1,once,TRBJ1-3,TGTGCCAGCAGTGAGGGACAGATAAGCTCTGGAAACACCATATATTTT,CASSEGQISSGNTIYF
TRBV5-6,-,once,TRBJ1-2,TGTGCCAGCAGCCCGGAGCGGGGCAGCGGCTATGGCTACACCTTC,CASSPERGSGYGYTF
TRBV5-6,-,few,TRBJ1-4,TGTGCCAGCAGCTTGGGCACGAGGGCAGGTGAAAAACTGTTTTTT,CASSLGTRAGEKLFF
TRBV3-1/TRBV3-2,-,-,TRBJ1-2,TGTGCCAGCAGCCGCGGACAGAACTATGGCTACACCTTC,CASSRGQNYGYTF
TRBV25-1,-,few,TRBJ1-6,TGTGCCAGCAGTGAATATCTCAGGGAAGGATCACCCCTCCACTTT,CASSEYLREGSPLHF
TRBV30,-,-,TRBJ1-5,TGTGCCTGGAGTGTGCGGATGCGGCTGCCCAATCAGCCCCAGCATTTT,CAWSVRMRLPNQPQHF
TRBV19,TRBD1,-,TRBJ2-4,TGTGCCAGTACCTACAGGGGCTCGGACATTCAGTACTTC,CASTYRGSDIQYF
TRBV2,TRBD1,-,TRBJ2-2,TGTGCCAGCGGGGGACAGGGGACCGGGGAGCTGTTTTTT,CASGGQGTGELFF
TRBV12-3/TRBV12-4,-,-,TRBJ2-7,TGTGCCAGCAGTTTCTCGGGCTACGAGCAGTACTTC,CASSFSGYEQYF
TRBV5-1,TRBD2,-,TRBJ2-1,TGCGCCAGCAGCCCGGGACTAGCGGATTACAATGAGCAGTTCTTC,CASSPGLADYNEQFF
TRBV3-1/TRBV3-2,-,-,TRBJ1-4,TGTGCCAGCAGCCTTCGACAGGCGGCAACTAATGAAAAACTGTTTTTT,CASSLRQAATNEKLFF
TRBV27,-,-,TRBJ1-5,TGTGCCAGCAGCTCGGCGTGGCAGAAGGGGAATCAGCCCCAGCATTTT,CASSSAWQKGNQPQHF
TRBV6-5,TRBD2,-,TRBJ2-7,TGTGCCAGCAGCCCAGCGGGGGTTTGGGGCCACGAGCAGTACTTC,CASSPAGVWGHEQYF
TRBV27,-,-,TRBJ1-1,TGTGCCAGCAGGCCGCTGACAGGAATGAACACTGAAGCTTTCTTT,CASRPLTGMNTEAFF
TRBV19,TRBD1,once,TRBJ1-1,TGTGCCAGTAGTCCAGGGGGGATCACTGAAGCTTTCTTT,CASSPGGITEAFF
TRBV30,TRBD2,-,TRBJ2-1,TGTGCCTACGGGGGGGCGAGGAATGAGCAGTTCTTC,CAYGGARNEQFF
TRBV5-1,-,-,TRBJ2-3,TGCGCCAGCAGCTTAACTACAGGTATCACAGATACGCAGTATTTT,CASSLTTGITDTQYF
TRBV2,-,-,TRBJ2-5,TGTGCCAGCAGTGAAGCTTGGACAGAAGAGACCCAGTACTTC,CASSEAWTEETQYF
TRBV5-4,-,-,TRBJ2-1,TGTGCCAGCAGCTTGCATGGGACATTCACCGAGCAGTTCTTC,CASSLHGTFTEQFF
TRBV9,-,-,TRBJ1-3,TGTGCCAGCAGCCAGGGGAGTGGAAACACCATATATTTT,CASSQGSGNTIYF
TRBV14,-,-,TRBJ2-7,TGTGCCAGCAGCCAGCGACGAAGCGGGACAGGCTACTACGAGCAGTACTTC,CASSQRRSGTGYYEQYF
TRBV5-6,TRBD1,-,TRBJ2-7,TGTGCCAGCAGCTTGGGACAGGGGAGCTACGAGCAGTACTTC,CASSLGQGSYEQYF
TRBV4-1,TRBD1,-,TRBJ1-4,TGCGCCAGCAGCCAAGAGAGGACAGGGACTAATGAAAAACTGTTTTTT,CASSQERTGTNEKLFF
TRBV30,TRBD1,-,TRBJ1-5,TGTGCCTGGAGTGTACGACAGGGCGGCAATCAGCCCCAGCATTTT,CAWSVRQGGNQPQHF
TRBV6-5,TRBD1,-,TRBJ1-2,TGTGCCAGCAGCTCCTCCGGGACAGCGACTTTTGGCTACACCTTC,CASSSSGTATFGYTF
TRBV19,-,-,TRBJ1-1,TGTGCCAGTAGTGATCCAGGGAAGGGCGCTTTCTTT,CASSDPGKGAFF
TRBV7-8,-,-,TRBJ1-1,TGTGCCAGCAGCTTAGCTAGGACAATTAGTTACACTGAAGCTTTCTTT,CASSLARTISYTEAFF
TRBV2,TRBD1,-,TRBJ1-4,TGTGCCAGCAGGGTGACAGGGCCGACGGAAAAACTGTTTTTT,CASRVTGPTEKLFF
TRBV2,-,-,TRBJ2-7,TGTGCCAGCATAGACAGGTCTTCCTCCTACGAGCAGTACTTC,CASIDRSSSYEQYF
TRBV4-3,TRBD2,once,TRBJ2-1,TGCGCCAGCAGCCAAGATCGGGGACTAGGGGGTGAGCAGTTCTTC,CASSQDRGLGGEQFF